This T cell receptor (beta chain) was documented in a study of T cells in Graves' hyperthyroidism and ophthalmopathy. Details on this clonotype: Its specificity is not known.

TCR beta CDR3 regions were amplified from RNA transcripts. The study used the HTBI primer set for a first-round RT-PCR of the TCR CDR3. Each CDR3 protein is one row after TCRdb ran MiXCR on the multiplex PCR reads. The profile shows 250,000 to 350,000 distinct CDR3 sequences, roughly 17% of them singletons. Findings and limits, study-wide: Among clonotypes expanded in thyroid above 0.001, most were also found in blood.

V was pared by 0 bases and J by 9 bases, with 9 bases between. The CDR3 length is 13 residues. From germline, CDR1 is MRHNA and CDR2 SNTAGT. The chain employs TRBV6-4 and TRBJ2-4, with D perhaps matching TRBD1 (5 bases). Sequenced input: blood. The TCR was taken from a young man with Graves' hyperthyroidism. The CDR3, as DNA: TGTGCCAGCAGTGACTCTAATCAGGGCATTCAGTACTTC. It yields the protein CASSDSNQGIQYF.